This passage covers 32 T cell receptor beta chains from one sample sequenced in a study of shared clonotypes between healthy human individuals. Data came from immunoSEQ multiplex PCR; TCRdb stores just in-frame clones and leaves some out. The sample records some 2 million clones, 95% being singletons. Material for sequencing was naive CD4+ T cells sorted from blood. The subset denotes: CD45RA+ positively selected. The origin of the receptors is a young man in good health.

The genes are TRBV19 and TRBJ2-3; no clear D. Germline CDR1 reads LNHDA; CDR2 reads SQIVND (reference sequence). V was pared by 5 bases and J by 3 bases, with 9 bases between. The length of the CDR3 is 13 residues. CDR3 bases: TGTGCCAGTAGTCCCCCCGGGACAGATACGCAGTATTTT. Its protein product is CASSPPGTDTQYF.

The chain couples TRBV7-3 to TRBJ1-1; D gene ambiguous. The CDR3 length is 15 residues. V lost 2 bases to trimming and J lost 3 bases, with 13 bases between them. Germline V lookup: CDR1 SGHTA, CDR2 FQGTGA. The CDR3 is CASSLYQVGDTEAFF. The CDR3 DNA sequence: TGTGCCAGCAGCTTATACCAGGTTGGGGACACTGAAGCTTTCTTT. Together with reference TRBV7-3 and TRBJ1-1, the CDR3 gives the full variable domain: GAGVSQTPSNKVTEKGKYVELRCDPISGHTALYWYRQSLGQGPEFLIYFQGTGAADDSGLPNDRFFAVRPEGSVSTLKIQRTERGDSAVYLCASSLYQVGDTEAFFGQGTRLTVV.

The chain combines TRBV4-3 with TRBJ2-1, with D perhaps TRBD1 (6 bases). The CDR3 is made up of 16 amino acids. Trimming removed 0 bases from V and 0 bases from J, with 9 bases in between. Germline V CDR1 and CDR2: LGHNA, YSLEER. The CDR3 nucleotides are TGCGCCAGCAGCCAAGATACAGGGAGCTCCTACAATGAGCAGTTCTTC. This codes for CASSQDTGSSYNEQFF.

The DNA of the CDR3 is TGTGCCAGCAAACTAGCGGGGGTATCAGAGACCCAGTACTTC. Translating it yields CASKLAGVSETQYF. The rearrangement joins TRBV28 to TRBJ2-5; 11 nucleotides align to TRBD2. This CDR3 is 14 amino acids long. V was pared by 7 bases and J by 4 bases, with 5 bases of the junction left unmatched. Germline CDR1 and CDR2: MDHEN and SYDVKM. The variable domain in full, completed from reference TRBV28 and TRBJ2-5, reads DVKVTQSSRYLVKRTGEKVFLECVQDMDHENMFWYRQDPGLGLRLIYFSYDVKMKEKGDIPEGYSVSREKKERFSLILESASTNQTSMYLCASKLAGVSETQYFGPGTRLLVL.

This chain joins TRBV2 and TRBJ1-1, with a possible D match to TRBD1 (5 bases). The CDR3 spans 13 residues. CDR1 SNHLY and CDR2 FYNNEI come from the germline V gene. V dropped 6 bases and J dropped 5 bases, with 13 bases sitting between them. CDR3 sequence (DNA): TGTGCCAGCAGCACGGGACGGAGTACTGAAGCTTTCTTT. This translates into CASSTGRSTEAFF.

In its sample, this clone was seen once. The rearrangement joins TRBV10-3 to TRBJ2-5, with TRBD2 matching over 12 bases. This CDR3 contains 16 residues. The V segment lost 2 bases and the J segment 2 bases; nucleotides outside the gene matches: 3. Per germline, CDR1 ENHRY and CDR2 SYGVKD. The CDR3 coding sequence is TGTGCCATCAGTGAGCCCGGGACTAGCGGGCAAGAGACCCAGTACTTC. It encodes CAISEPGTSGQETQYF.

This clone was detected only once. DNA of the CDR3: TGTGCCAGCAGTAGCCCAGGATCAACTAATGAAAAACTGTTTTTT. Translating gives CASSSPGSTNEKLFF. This chain joins TRBV28 and TRBJ1-4, with D hard to call. With 5 bases removed from V and 0 bases from J, the gap between germline ends came to 10 bases. Germline values: CDR1 MDHEN, CDR2 SYDVKM. This CDR3 is built from 15 residues.

The DNA of the CDR3 is TGCAGCGTCCTGGACGCTAACTATGGCTACACCTTC. Translating it yields CSVLDANYGYTF. The J gene is TRBJ1-2, the V gene TRBV29-1, with unresolved D. The germline V and J ends were trimmed by 6 bases and 0 bases, with 8 bases remaining between them. There are 12 residues in the CDR3. CDR1 is SQVTM and CDR2 is ANQGSEA in the germline V gene.

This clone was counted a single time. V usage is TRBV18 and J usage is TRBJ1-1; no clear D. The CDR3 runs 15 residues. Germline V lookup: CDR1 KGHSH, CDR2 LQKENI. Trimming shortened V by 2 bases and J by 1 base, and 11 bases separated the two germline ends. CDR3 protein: CASSPFPGENTEAFF. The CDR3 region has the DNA TGTGCCAGCTCACCATTCCCAGGAGAGAACACTGAAGCTTTCTTT.

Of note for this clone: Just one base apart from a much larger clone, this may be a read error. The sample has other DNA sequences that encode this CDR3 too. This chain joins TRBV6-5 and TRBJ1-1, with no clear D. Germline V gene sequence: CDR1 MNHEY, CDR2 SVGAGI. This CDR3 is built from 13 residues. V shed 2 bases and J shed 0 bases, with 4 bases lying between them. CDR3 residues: CASSYRMNTEAFF. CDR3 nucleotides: TGTGCCAGCAGTTACCGGATGAACACTGAAGCTTTCTTT.

CDR3 DNA sequence: TGTGCCAGCAGCTTATTCAGGACAGGGTACCACGAGCAGTACTTC. Translation: CASSLFRTGYHEQYF. The rearrangement uses TRBV11-2 and TRBJ2-7, with 8 bases that match TRBD1. V dropped 2 bases and J dropped 5; count of bases not matched to a gene: 8. This CDR3 comprises 15 residues. Per germline, CDR1 SGHAT and CDR2 FQNNGV.

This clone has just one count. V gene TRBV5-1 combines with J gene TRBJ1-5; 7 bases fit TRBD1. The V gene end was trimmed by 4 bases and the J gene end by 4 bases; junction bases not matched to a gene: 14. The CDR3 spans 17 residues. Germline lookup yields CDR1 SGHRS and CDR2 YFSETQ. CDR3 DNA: TGCGCCAGCAGCCTGGGGACCGGGACAGAACAGAATCAGCCCCAGCATTTT. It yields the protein CASSLGTGTEQNQPQHF.

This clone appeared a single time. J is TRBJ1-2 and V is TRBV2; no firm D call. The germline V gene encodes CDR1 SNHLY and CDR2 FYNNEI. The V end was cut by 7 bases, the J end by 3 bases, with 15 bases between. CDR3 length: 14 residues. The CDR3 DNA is TGTGCCAGCACCCGAGGCAACAAGGACTATGGCTACACCTTC. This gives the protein CASTRGNKDYGYTF.

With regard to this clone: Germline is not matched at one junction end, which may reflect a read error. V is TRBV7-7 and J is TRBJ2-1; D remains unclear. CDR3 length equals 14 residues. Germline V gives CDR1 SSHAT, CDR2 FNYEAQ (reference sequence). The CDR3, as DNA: TGTGCTAGCAGCTCCGGCCACCTCTACAATGAGCAGTTCTTC. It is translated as CASSSGHLYNEQFF.

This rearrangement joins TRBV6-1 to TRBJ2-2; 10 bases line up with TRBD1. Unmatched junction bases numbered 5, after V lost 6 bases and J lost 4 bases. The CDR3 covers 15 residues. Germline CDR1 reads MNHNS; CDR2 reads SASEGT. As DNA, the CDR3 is TGTGCCAGCAGAACCGGGACAGGGGTCACCGGGGAGCTGTTTTTT. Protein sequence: CASRTGTGVTGELFF.

In DNA, the CDR3 is TGCGCCAGCAGCCATAAACAGGGACAGGGGTCCTACAATGAGCAGTTCTTC. It encodes CASSHKQGQGSYNEQFF. The chain is built from TRBV4-3 and TRBJ2-1; 10 positions match TRBD1. V gave up 3 bases and J gave up 1 base; unmatched junction bases: 6. The CDR3 is made up of 17 amino acids. Germline V CDR1 and CDR2: LGHNA, YSLEER.

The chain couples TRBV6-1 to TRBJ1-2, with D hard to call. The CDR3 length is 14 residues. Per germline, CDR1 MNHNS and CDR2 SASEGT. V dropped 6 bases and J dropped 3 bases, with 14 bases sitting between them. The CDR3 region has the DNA TGTGCCAGCAGCGAATCTGGGAGTCACTATGGCTACACCTTC. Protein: CASSESGSHYGYTF.

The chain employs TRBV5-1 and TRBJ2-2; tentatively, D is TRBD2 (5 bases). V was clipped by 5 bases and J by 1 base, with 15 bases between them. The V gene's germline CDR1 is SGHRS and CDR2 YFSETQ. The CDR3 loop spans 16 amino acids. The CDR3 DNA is TGCGCCAGCAGAAAAACCAACGGAGGGAACACCGGGGAGCTGTTTTTT. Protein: CASRKTNGGNTGELFF.

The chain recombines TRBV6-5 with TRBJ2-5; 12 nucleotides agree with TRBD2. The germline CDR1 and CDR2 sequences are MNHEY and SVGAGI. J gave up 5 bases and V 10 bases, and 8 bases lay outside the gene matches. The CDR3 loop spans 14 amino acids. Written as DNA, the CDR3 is TGTGCCACCCGACTAGCGGGAGAGGGGGAGACCCAGTACTTC. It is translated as CATRLAGEGETQYF.

The CDR3 region is CASSLRSSGIDTQYF. DNA of the CDR3: TGTGCCAGCAGCTTAAGGTCTAGCGGGATAGATACGCAGTATTTT. V gene TRBV7-2 combines with J gene TRBJ2-3, with 9 bases aligning to TRBD2. CDR3 length: 15 residues. The germline gives CDR1 SGHTA, CDR2 FQGNSA. Trimming cost V 2 bases and J 5 bases; bases outside gene matches: 5.

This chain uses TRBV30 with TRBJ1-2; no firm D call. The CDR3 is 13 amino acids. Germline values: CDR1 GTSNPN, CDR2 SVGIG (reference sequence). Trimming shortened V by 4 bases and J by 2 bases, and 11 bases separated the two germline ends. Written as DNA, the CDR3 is TGTGCCTGGAAAAGTGGATCGAACTATGGCTACACCTTC. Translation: CAWKSGSNYGYTF.

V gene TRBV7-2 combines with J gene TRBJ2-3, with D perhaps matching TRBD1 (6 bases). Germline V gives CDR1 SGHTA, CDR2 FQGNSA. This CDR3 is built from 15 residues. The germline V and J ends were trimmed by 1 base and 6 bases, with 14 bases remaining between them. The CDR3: CASSLDSRGWDTQYF. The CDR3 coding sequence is TGTGCCAGCAGCTTAGATTCCAGGGGATGGGATACGCAGTATTTT.

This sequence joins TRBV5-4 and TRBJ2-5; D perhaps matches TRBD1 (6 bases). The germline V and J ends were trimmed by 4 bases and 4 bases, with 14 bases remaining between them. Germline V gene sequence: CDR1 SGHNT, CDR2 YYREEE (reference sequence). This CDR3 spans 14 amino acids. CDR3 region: CASSIGGTGETQYF. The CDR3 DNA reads TGTGCCAGCAGCATAGGGGGTACGGGAGAGACCCAGTACTTC.

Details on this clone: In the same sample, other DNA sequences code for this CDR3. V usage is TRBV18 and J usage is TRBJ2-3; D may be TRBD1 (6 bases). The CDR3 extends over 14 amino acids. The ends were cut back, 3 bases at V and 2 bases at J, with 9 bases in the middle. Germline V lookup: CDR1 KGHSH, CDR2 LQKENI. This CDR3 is CASSPTGSTDTQYF. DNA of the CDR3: TGTGCCAGCTCACCTACAGGGTCCACAGATACGCAGTATTTT.

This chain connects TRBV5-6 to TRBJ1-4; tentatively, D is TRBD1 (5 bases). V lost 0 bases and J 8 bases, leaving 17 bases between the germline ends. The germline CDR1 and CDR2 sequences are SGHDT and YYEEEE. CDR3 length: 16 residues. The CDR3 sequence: CASSLGQGRLREKLFF. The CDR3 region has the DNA TGTGCCAGCAGCTTGGGGCAGGGCCGACTCCGGGAAAAACTGTTTTTT.

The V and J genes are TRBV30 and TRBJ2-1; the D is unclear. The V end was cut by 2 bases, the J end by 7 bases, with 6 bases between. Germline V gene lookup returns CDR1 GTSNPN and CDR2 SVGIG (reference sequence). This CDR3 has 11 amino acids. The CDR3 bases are TGTGCCTGGAGTAATGGGAATGAGCAGTTCTTC. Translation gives CAWSNGNEQFF.

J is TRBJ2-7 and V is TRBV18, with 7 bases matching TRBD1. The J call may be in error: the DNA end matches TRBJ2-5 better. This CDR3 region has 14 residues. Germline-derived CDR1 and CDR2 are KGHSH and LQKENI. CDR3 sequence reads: CASSPPNRGETQYF. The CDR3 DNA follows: TGTGCCAGCTCACCACCTAACAGGGGAGAGACCCAGTACTTC.

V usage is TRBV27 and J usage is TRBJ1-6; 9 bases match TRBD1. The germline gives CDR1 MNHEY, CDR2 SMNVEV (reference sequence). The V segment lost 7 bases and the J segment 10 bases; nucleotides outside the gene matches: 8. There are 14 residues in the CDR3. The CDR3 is CASNPGQGASPLHF. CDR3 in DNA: TGTGCCAGCAATCCGGGACAGGGAGCCTCACCCCTCCACTTT.

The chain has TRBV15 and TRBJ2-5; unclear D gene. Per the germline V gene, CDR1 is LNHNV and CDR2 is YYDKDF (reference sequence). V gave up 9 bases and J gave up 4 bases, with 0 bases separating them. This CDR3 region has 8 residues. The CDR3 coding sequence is TGTGCCACAGAGACCCAGTACTTC. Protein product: CATETQYF.

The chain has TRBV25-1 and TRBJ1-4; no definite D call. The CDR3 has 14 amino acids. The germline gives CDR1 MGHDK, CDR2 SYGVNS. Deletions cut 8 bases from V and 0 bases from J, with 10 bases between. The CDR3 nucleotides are TGTGCCAGCGGGCAAATATCAACTAATGAAAAACTGTTTTTT. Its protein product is CASGQISTNEKLFF.

The CDR3 DNA reads TGCGCCAGCAGCCCCCATCTTCTGAGTGGCTACACCTTC. Translated, it gives CASSPHLLSGYTF. The V call is TRBV5-1, the J call TRBJ1-2; D unclear. The CDR3 totals 13 residues. The V end was cut by 4 bases, the J end by 7 bases, with 14 bases between. Germline assignment: CDR1 SGHRS and CDR2 YFSETQ.

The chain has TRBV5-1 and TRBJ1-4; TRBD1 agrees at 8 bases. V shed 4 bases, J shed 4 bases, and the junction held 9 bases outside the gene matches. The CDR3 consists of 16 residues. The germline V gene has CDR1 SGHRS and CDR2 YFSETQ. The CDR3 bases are TGCGCCAGCAGCGGCGACAGGGGCGACTTTAATGAAAAACTGTTTTTT. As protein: CASSGDRGDFNEKLFF.